Sequencing of this T cell receptor (beta chain) was carried out in a study of shared clonotypes between healthy human individuals. Looking at the study overall: The study used three CD4 naive, three CD4 memory, two CD8 naive and one CD8 memory plate per donor.

Replicate PCRs for sorted subsets used about 200 ng DNA; this equaled around 29,000 T cell genomes. The repertoire was sequenced with immunoSEQ multiplex PCR; TCRdb's copy has only in-frame clones and lacks some. The data show about 380,000 clones, with roughly 96% seen just once and about 0.34% held by the top ten. This clone was observed once. Germline CDR1 and CDR2: MNHEY and SMNVEV (reference sequence). V shed 5 bases and J 6 bases; nucleotides not matched to a gene: 8. The CDR3 is 15 residues long. The donor population consisted of healthy HIV-negative adults with no recent acute infections or vaccinations.

V is TRBV27 and J is TRBJ2-1; 9 bases fit TRBD2. The TCR comes from a man under 40 in good health. Sequencing input: memory CD8+ T cells sorted from blood. Subset indicated: CD45RO+ cells pooled with CCR7-negative TemRA cells. The CDR3 here is CASSGTSGFINEQFF. CDR3 coding DNA: TGTGCCAGCAGTGGAACTAGCGGGTTTATCAATGAGCAGTTCTTC.